This is a list of T cell receptor beta chains from one sample in a study of T-cell memory formation after mild COVID-19. TCRdb ran MiXCR on the 5' RACE reads and lists one entry per CDR3 protein. The sample carries some 300,000 distinct CDR3 sequences, just under 20% recorded once. Specimen: PBMCs or a T cell subset sorted from them (not recorded which). The receptors were sampled from a man younger than 30 who had mild COVID-19 (a few samples of this study predate the infection). Cell type and time point are not known. CDR3s include the opening cysteine and the closing phenylalanine or tryptophan. Each record gives: J gene, V gene, D gene, clone size, CDR3 protein, CDR3 DNA. A D gene is named only where the DNA matches it firmly. Clone size is not always given. Where it is, it says once, few, many or a class for expanded clones.

j_gene: TRBJ1-5; v_gene: TRBV7-2; d_gene: TRBD1; abundance: few; CDR3aa: CASSLVTGGSGQPQHF; CDR3nt: TGTGCCAGCAGCTTAGTAACAGGGGGCAGCGGACAGCCCCAGCATTTT
j_gene: TRBJ2-5; v_gene: TRBV5-1; d_gene: TRBD1; abundance: NA; CDR3aa: CASSLQGQVPQETQYF; CDR3nt: TGCGCCAGCAGCTTGCAAGGACAGGTCCCCCAAGAGACCCAGTACTTC
j_gene: TRBJ2-2; v_gene: TRBV12-2; d_gene: NA; abundance: few; CDR3aa: CASPCTPGTGELFF; CDR3nt: TGTGCAAGTCCGTGTACTCCGGGCACCGGGGAGCTGTTTTTT
j_gene: TRBJ2-7; v_gene: TRBV12-3/TRBV12-4; d_gene: NA; abundance: NA; CDR3aa: CASSPFSYEQYF; CDR3nt: TGTGCCAGCAGCCCCTTCTCCTACGAGCAGTACTTC
j_gene: TRBJ1-5; v_gene: TRBV12-3/TRBV12-4; d_gene: NA; abundance: NA; CDR3aa: CASSLDSWGPQHF; CDR3nt: TGTGCCAGCAGTTTAGATTCATGGGGGCCCCAGCATTTT
j_gene: TRBJ2-7; v_gene: TRBV29-1; d_gene: TRBD1; abundance: few; CDR3aa: CSVEGQTYEQYF; CDR3nt: TGCAGCGTTGAGGGACAGACCTACGAGCAGTACTTC
j_gene: TRBJ1-6; v_gene: TRBV19; d_gene: NA; abundance: NA; CDR3aa: CASSIGGDDAPLHF; CDR3nt: TGTGCCAGTAGTATAGGTGGGGATGACGCACCCCTCCACTTT
j_gene: TRBJ2-2; v_gene: TRBV7-9; d_gene: NA; abundance: few; CDR3aa: CASSLEGFGTGELFF; CDR3nt: TGTGCCAGCAGCTTAGAGGGGTTCGGCACCGGGGAGCTGTTTTTT
j_gene: TRBJ2-6; v_gene: TRBV5-1; d_gene: NA; abundance: NA; CDR3aa: CASADGSSGANVLTF; CDR3nt: TGCGCCAGCGCCGACGGGAGCTCTGGGGCCAACGTCCTGACTTTC
j_gene: TRBJ2-1; v_gene: TRBV5-1; d_gene: NA; abundance: NA; CDR3aa: CASSLDLGSYNEQFF; CDR3nt: TGCGCCAGCAGCTTGGATCTGGGCTCCTACAATGAGCAGTTCTTC
j_gene: TRBJ1-5; v_gene: TRBV6-2/TRBV6-3; d_gene: TRBD1; abundance: few; CDR3aa: CASSLRGRQPQHF; CDR3nt: TGTGCCAGCAGTCTCAGGGGGAGGCAGCCCCAGCATTTT
j_gene: TRBJ2-5; v_gene: TRBV24-1; d_gene: NA; abundance: few; CDR3aa: CATSDLSSTQYF; CDR3nt: TGTGCCACCAGTGATTTGAGTAGTACCCAGTACTTC
j_gene: TRBJ1-4; v_gene: TRBV6-1; d_gene: TRBD1; abundance: NA; CDR3aa: CASSDLTGEDEKLFF; CDR3nt: TGTGCCAGCAGTGACCTGACAGGGGAGGACGAAAAACTGTTTTTT
j_gene: TRBJ2-6; v_gene: TRBV11-2; d_gene: TRBD2; abundance: NA; CDR3aa: CASSWPGTSGSGANVLTF; CDR3nt: TGTGCCAGCAGCTGGCCTGGGACTAGCGGCTCTGGGGCCAACGTCCTGACTTTC
j_gene: TRBJ1-2; v_gene: TRBV5-1; d_gene: TRBD1; abundance: few; CDR3aa: CASSSSGTGGYGYTF; CDR3nt: TGCGCCAGCAGCAGCTCCGGGACAGGGGGCTATGGCTACACCTTC
j_gene: TRBJ2-5; v_gene: TRBV3-1; d_gene: NA; abundance: NA; CDR3aa: CASRSPGETQYF; CDR3nt: TGTGCCAGCAGGAGCCCGGGGGAGACCCAGTACTTC
j_gene: TRBJ2-5; v_gene: TRBV24-1; d_gene: NA; abundance: NA; CDR3aa: CATSDRRETQYF; CDR3nt: TGTGCCACCAGTGATCGGAGGGAGACCCAGTACTTC
j_gene: TRBJ1-5; v_gene: TRBV6-1; d_gene: TRBD1; abundance: few; CDR3aa: CASRGTGQGDQPQHF; CDR3nt: TGTGCCAGCAGAGGGACGGGGCAGGGGGATCAGCCCCAGCATTTT
j_gene: TRBJ2-1; v_gene: TRBV9; d_gene: NA; abundance: NA; CDR3aa: CASSVEGHNEQFF; CDR3nt: TGTGCCAGCAGCGTAGAGGGACACAATGAGCAGTTCTTC
j_gene: TRBJ1-4; v_gene: TRBV29-1; d_gene: NA; abundance: many; CDR3aa: CSVERVNEKLFF; CDR3nt: TGCAGCGTTGAGAGGGTTAATGAAAAACTGTTTTTT
j_gene: TRBJ2-2; v_gene: TRBV5-1; d_gene: TRBD1; abundance: NA; CDR3aa: CASSHGQGGLKNTGELFF; CDR3nt: TGCGCCAGCAGCCATGGACAGGGGGGTTTGAAAAACACCGGGGAGCTGTTTTTT
j_gene: TRBJ2-2; v_gene: TRBV20-1; d_gene: NA; abundance: few; CDR3aa: CSARGLGYGELFF; CDR3nt: TGCAGTGCTAGGGGCCTGGGGTACGGGGAGCTGTTTTTT
j_gene: TRBJ2-7; v_gene: TRBV2; d_gene: NA; abundance: NA; CDR3aa: CASSGYGPYEQYF; CDR3nt: TGTGCCAGCAGTGGCTACGGGCCCTACGAGCAGTACTTC
j_gene: TRBJ2-3; v_gene: TRBV5-1; d_gene: NA; abundance: many; CDR3aa: CASSLEGRSSTDTQYF; CDR3nt: TGCGCCAGCAGCTTGGAGGGCAGATCTAGCACAGATACGCAGTATTTT
j_gene: TRBJ2-1; v_gene: TRBV5-1; d_gene: NA; abundance: few; CDR3aa: CASSQLAYNEQFF; CDR3nt: TGCGCCAGCAGCCAACTAGCTTACAATGAGCAGTTCTTC
j_gene: TRBJ1-2; v_gene: TRBV6-2/TRBV6-3; d_gene: NA; abundance: NA; CDR3aa: CASSYWGNYGYTF; CDR3nt: TGTGCCAGCAGTTACTGGGGGAACTATGGCTACACCTTC
j_gene: TRBJ2-1; v_gene: TRBV7-6; d_gene: TRBD2; abundance: NA; CDR3aa: CASSSERGYNEQFF; CDR3nt: TGTGCCAGCAGCTCTGAGCGGGGTTACAATGAGCAGTTCTTC
j_gene: TRBJ2-7; v_gene: TRBV2; d_gene: NA; abundance: NA; CDR3aa: CASYRTATNSYEQYF; CDR3nt: TGTGCCAGCTATAGAACGGCTACCAACTCCTACGAGCAGTACTTC
j_gene: TRBJ2-1; v_gene: TRBV7-6; d_gene: TRBD2; abundance: many; CDR3aa: CASSFTSPAGGNNEQFF; CDR3nt: TGTGCCAGCAGCTTTACTTCCCCAGCGGGGGGGAACAATGAGCAGTTCTTC
j_gene: TRBJ1-1; v_gene: TRBV4-3; d_gene: TRBD1; abundance: NA; CDR3aa: CASRTTGGHTEAFF; CDR3nt: TGCGCCAGCAGAACCACAGGGGGCCACACTGAAGCTTTCTTT
j_gene: TRBJ2-3; v_gene: TRBV24-1; d_gene: NA; abundance: few; CDR3aa: CATGGRSTDTQYF; CDR3nt: TGTGCCACCGGCGGGCGATCCACAGATACGCAGTATTTT
j_gene: TRBJ2-3; v_gene: TRBV10-3; d_gene: TRBD2; abundance: NA; CDR3aa: CAMGGLSTDTQYF; CDR3nt: TGTGCCATGGGGGGACTAAGCACAGATACGCAGTATTTT
j_gene: TRBJ1-1; v_gene: TRBV5-4; d_gene: TRBD1; abundance: NA; CDR3aa: CASSLVWGTGTVNTEAFF; CDR3nt: TGTGCCAGCAGCTTGGTTTGGGGCACCGGGACAGTGAACACTGAAGCTTTCTTT
j_gene: TRBJ2-1; v_gene: TRBV19; d_gene: TRBD2; abundance: NA; CDR3aa: CASTPTGGNNEQFF; CDR3nt: TGTGCCAGTACGCCAACGGGGGGTAACAATGAGCAGTTCTTC